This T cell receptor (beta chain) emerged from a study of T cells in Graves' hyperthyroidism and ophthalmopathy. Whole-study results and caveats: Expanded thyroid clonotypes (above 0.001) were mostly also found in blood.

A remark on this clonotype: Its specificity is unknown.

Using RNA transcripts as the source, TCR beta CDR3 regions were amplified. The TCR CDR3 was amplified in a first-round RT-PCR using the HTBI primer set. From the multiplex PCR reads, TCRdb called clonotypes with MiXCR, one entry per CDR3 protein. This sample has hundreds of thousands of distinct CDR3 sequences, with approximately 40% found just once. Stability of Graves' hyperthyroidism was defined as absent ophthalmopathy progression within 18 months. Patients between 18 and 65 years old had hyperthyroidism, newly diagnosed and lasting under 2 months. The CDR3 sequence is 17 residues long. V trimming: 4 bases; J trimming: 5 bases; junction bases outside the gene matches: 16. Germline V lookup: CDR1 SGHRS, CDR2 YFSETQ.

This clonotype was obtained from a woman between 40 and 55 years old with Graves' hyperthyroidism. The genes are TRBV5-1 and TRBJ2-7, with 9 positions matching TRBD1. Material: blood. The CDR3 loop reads CASSLDLDRGRTHEQYF. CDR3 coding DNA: TGCGCCAGCAGCCTCGACTTGGACAGGGGACGGACCCACGAGCAGTACTTC.